The present T cell receptor beta chain was sequenced within a study of cytomegalovirus exposure and HLA in healthy donors. Amplification used 60 Vbeta primers and 13 Jbeta primers. This table comes from immunoSEQ multiplex PCR, and its TCRdb copy is limited to in-frame clones, with some not included. Of 150,000 or so clones in the sample, 73% were seen once. From germline, CDR1 is SGHRS and CDR2 YFSETQ. The CDR3 is made up of 15 amino acids. V lost 2 bases, J lost 7 bases, and 13 bases lay in between. The specimen sequenced was PBMCs. This chain connects TRBV5-1 to TRBJ1-6; D gene ambiguous. The TCR comes from a woman aged 18-29 years in good health and CMV-seronegative. Here the CDR3 reads CASSLILGENSPLHF. CDR3 nucleotide sequence: TGCGCCAGCAGCTTAATCTTGGGCGAGAATTCACCCCTCCACTTT. The entire variable domain, with the rest obtained from reference TRBV5-1 and TRBJ1-6, is as follows: KAGVTQTPRYLIKTRGQQVTLSCSPISGHRSVSWYQQTPGQGLQFLFEYFSETQRNKGNFPGRFSGRQFSNSRSEMNVSTLELGDSALYLCASSLILGENSPLHFGNGTRLTVT.